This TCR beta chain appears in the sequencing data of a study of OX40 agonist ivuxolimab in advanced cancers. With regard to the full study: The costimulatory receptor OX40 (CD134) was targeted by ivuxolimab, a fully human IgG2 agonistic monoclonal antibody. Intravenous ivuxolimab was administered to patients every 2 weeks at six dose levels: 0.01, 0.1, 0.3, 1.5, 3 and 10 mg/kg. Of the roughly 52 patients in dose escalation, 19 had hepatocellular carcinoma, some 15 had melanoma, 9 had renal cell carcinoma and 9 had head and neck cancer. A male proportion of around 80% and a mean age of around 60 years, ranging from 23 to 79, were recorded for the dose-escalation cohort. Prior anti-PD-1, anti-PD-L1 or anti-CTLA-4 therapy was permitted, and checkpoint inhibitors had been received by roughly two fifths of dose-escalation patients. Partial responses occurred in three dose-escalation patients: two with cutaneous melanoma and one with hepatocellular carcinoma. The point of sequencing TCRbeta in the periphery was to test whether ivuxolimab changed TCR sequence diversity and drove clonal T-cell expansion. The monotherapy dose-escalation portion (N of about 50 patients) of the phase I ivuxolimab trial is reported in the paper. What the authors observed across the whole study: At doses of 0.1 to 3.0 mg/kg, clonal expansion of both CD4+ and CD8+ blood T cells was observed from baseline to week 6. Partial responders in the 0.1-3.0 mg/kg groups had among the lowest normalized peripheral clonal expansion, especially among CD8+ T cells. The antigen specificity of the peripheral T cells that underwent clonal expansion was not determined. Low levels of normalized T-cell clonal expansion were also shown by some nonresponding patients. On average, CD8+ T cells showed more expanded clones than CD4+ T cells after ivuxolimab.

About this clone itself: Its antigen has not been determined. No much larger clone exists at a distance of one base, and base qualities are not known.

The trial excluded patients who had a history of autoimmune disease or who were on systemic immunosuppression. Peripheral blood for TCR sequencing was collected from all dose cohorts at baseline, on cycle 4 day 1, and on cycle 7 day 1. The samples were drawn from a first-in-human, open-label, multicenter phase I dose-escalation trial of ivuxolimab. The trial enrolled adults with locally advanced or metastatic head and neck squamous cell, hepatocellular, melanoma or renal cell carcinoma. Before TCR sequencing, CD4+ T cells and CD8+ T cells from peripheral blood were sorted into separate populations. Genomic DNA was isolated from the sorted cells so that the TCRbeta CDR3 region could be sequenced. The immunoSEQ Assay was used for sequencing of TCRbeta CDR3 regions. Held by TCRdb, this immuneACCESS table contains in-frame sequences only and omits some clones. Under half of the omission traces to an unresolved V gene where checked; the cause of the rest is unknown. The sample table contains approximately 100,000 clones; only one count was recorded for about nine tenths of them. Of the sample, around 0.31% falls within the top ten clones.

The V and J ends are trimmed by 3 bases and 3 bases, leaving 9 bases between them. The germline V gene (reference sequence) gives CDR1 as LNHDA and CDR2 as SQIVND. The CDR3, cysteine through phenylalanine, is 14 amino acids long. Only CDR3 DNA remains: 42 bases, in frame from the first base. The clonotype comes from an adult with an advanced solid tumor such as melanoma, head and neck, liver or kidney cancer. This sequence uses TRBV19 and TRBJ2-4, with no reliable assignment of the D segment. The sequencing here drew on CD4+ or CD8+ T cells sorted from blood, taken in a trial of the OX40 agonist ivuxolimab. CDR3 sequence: CASSILPDKNIQYF. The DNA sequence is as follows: TGTGCCAGTAGTATTCTTCCTGACAAAAACATTCAGTACTTC.